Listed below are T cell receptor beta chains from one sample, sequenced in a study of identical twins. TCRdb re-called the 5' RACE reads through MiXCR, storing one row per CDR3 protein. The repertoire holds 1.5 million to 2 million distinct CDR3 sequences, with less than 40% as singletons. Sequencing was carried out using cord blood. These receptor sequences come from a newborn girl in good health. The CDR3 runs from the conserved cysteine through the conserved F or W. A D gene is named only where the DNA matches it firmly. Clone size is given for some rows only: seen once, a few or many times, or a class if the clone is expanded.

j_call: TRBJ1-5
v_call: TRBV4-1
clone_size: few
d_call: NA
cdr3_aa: CASSLDQNQPQHF
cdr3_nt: TGCGCCAGCAGCCTCGATCAGAATCAGCCCCAGCATTTT

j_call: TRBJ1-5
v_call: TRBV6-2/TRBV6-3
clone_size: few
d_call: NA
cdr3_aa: CATGRNQPQHF
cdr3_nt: TGTGCCACCGGGCGCAATCAGCCCCAGCATTTT

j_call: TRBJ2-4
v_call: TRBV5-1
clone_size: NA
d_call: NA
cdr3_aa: CASSFRGLLAKNIQYF
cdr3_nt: TGCGCCAGCAGCTTTAGGGGGTTACTAGCCAAAAACATTCAGTACTTC

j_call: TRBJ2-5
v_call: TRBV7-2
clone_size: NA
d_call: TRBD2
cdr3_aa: CASSHTLAGQETQYF
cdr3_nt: TGTGCCAGCAGCCACACTTTAGCGGGCCAAGAGACCCAGTACTTC

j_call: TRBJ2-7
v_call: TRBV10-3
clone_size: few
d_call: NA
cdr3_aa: CAISGMGRFSYEQYF
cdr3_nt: TGTGCCATCAGTGGAATGGGGCGATTCTCCTACGAGCAGTACTTC

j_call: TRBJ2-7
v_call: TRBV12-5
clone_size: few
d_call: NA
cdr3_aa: CASGLVPPLLQGLTYEQYF
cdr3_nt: TGTGCTAGTGGTTTGGTACCCCCACTCTTACAGGGTCTTACCTACGAGCAGTACTTC

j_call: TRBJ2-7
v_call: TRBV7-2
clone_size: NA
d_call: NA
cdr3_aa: CASSTGPGAAGSYEQYF
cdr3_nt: TGTGCCAGCAGCACTGGGCCTGGGGCGGCGGGCTCCTACGAGCAGTACTTC

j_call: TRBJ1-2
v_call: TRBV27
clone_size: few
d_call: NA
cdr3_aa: CASSLLRPGGGYTF
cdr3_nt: TGTGCCAGCAGTTTATTAAGACCCGGAGGGGGCTACACCTTC

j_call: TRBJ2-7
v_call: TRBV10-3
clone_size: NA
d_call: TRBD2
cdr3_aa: CASGTSGTFYSYEQYF
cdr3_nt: TGTGCCAGTGGGACTAGCGGGACCTTTTACTCCTACGAGCAGTACTTC

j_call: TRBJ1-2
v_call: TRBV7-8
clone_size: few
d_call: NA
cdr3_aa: CASSFDGAYGYTF
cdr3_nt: TGTGCCAGCAGCTTCGACGGGGCCTATGGCTACACCTTC

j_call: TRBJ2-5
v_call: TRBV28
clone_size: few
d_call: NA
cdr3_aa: CASTLIGARKETQYF
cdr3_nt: TGTGCCAGCACCCTTATAGGGGCCCGCAAAGAGACCCAGTACTTC

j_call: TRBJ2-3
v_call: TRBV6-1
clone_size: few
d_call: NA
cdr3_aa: CASMGSTDTQYF
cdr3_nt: TGTGCCAGCATGGGCAGCACAGATACGCAGTATTTT

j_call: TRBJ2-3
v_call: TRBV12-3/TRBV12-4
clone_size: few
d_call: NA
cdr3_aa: CASSLQGSTQYF
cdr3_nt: TGTGCCAGCAGCCTCCAGGGGTCTACGCAGTATTTT

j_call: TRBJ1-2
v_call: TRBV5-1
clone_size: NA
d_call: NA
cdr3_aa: CAGSLGGDTYLNGYTF
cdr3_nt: TGCGCCGGCAGCTTGGGGGGGGATACCTACTTAAATGGCTACACCTTC

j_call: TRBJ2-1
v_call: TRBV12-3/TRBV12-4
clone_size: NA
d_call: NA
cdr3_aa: CASTGSPRNEQFF
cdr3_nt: TGTGCCAGCACGGGGTCTCCCCGCAATGAGCAGTTCTTC

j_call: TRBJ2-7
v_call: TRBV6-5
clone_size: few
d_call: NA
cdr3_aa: CASSYERRRGSYEQYF
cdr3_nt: TGTGCCAGCAGTTACGAGAGGAGGAGGGGCTCCTACGAGCAGTACTTC

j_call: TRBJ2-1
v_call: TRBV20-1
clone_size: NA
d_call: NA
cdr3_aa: CSARRVLSYNEQFF
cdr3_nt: TGCAGTGCTAGGAGAGTGTTGTCCTACAATGAGCAGTTCTTC

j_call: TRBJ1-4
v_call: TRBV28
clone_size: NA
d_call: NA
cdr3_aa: CASGPPGEKVFF
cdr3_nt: TGTGCCAGCGGACCCCCTGGGGAAAAAGTGTTTTTT

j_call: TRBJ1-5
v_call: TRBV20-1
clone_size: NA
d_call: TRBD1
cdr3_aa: CSTGTGLDQPQHF
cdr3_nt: TGCAGTACCGGGACAGGGCTAGATCAGCCCCAGCATTTT

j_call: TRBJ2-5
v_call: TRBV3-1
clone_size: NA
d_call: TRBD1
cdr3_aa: CASSQSGTGIETQYF
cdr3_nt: TGTGCCAGCAGCCAGTCCGGGACAGGGATAGAGACCCAGTACTTC

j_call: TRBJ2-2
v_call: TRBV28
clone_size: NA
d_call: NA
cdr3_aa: CASSYTLATHANTGELFF
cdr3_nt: TGTGCCAGCAGTTATACCCTAGCGACCCACGCGAACACCGGGGAGCTGTTTTTT

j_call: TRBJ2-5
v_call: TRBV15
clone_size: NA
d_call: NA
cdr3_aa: CATSRDPGGKETQYF
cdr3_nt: TGTGCCACCAGCAGAGATCCAGGCGGTAAAGAGACCCAGTACTTC

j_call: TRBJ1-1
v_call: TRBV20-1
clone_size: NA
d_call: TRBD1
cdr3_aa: CSARGTGENTEAFF
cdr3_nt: TGCAGTGCTAGGGGGACAGGGGAGAACACTGAAGCTTTCTTT

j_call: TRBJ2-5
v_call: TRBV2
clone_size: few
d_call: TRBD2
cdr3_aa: CASSEASGGISQETQYF
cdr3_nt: TGTGCCAGCAGTGAGGCCAGCGGGGGAATATCCCAAGAGACCCAGTACTTC

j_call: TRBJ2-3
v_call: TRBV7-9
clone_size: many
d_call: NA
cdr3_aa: CASSLAQYTQYF
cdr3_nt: TGTGCCAGCAGCTTAGCCCAATATACGCAGTATTTT

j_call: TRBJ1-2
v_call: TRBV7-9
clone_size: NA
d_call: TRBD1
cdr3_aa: CASSLAGTGGHYGYTF
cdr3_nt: TGTGCCAGCAGCTTAGCTGGGACAGGGGGGCACTATGGCTACACCTTC

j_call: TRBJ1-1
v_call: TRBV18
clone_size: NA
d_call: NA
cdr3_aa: CASSPIKGPEAFF
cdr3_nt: TGTGCCAGCTCACCGATCAAGGGTCCTGAAGCTTTCTTT

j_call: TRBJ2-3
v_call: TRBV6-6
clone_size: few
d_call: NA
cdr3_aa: CASSQPPGHPPDTQYF
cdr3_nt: TGTGCCAGCAGCCAACCCCCGGGGCACCCGCCAGATACGCAGTATTTT

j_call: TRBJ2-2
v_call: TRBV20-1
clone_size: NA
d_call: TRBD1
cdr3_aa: CSAPQGAGELFF
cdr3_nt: TGCAGTGCCCCACAGGGGGCCGGGGAGCTGTTTTTT

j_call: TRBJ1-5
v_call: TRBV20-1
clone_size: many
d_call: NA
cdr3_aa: CSARDRGIGNQPQHF
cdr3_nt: TGCAGTGCTAGAGATCGCGGGATAGGCAATCAGCCCCAGCATTTT

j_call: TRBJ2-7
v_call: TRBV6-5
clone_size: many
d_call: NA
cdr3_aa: CASSYSGGFSYEQYF
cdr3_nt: TGTGCCAGCAGTTACTCAGGTGGCTTCTCCTACGAGCAGTACTTC

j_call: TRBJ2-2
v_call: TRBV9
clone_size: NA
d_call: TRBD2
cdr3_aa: CASSVGLAGTANTGELFF
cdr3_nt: TGTGCCAGCAGCGTTGGACTAGCGGGGACTGCGAACACCGGGGAGCTGTTTTTT

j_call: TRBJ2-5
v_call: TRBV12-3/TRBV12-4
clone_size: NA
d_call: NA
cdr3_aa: CASSLVQDQETQYF
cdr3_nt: TGTGCCAGCAGTTTAGTGCAGGACCAAGAGACCCAGTACTTC

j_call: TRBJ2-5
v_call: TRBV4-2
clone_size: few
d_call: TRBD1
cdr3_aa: CASSQDPGTGGSETQYF
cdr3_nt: TGTGCCAGCAGCCAAGATCCCGGGACAGGGGGATCAGAGACCCAGTACTTC

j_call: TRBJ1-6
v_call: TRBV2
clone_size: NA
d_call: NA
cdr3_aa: CASRGGELDNSPLHF
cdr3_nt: TGTGCCAGCAGGGGGGGCGAATTGGATAATTCACCCCTCCACTTT

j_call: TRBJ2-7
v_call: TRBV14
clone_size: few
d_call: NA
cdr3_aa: CASSQFWGPAVYEQYF
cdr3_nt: TGTGCCAGCAGCCAATTTTGGGGACCAGCAGTCTACGAGCAGTACTTC

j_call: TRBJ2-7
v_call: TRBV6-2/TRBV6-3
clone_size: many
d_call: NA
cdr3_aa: CASGRLAYEQYF
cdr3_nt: TGTGCCAGCGGCAGACTAGCCTACGAGCAGTACTTC

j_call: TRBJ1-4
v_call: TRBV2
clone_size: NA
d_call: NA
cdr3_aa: CASSDGGRREKLFF
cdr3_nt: TGTGCCAGCAGTGATGGGGGGCGCCGTGAAAAACTGTTTTTT

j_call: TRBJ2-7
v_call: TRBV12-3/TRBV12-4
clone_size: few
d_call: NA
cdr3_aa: CASSPHMGYEQYF
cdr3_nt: TGTGCCAGCAGCCCCCACATGGGCTACGAGCAGTACTTC

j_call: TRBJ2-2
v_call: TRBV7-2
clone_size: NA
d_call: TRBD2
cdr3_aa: CASSLALAGTNTGELFF
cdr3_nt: TGTGCCAGCAGCTTAGCTCTAGCGGGCACGAACACCGGGGAGCTGTTTTTT

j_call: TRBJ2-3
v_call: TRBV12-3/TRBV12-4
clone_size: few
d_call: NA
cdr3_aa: CASSLGTGLTQYF
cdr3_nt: TGTGCCAGCAGTTTAGGGACTGGCCTCACGCAGTATTTT

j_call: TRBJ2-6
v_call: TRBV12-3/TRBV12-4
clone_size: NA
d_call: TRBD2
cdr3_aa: CASMAGGGAAGANVLTF
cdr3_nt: TGTGCCAGCATGGCCGGCGGGGGGGCCGCTGGGGCCAACGTCCTGACTTTC

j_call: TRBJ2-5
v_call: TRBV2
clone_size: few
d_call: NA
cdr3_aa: CASSEGGRVLEQYF
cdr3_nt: TGTGCCAGCAGTGAAGGCGGGCGGGTTCTGGAGCAGTACTTC

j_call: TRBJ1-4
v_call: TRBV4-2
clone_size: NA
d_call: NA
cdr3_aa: CASSQDGIGPSPGLEKLFF
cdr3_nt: TGTGCCAGCAGCCAAGATGGAATTGGCCCGTCTCCAGGCCTTGAAAAACTGTTTTTT

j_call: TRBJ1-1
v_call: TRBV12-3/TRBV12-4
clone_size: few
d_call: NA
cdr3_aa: CASSYGLLNTEAFF
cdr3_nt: TGTGCCAGCAGTTATGGGCTTTTGAACACTGAAGCTTTCTTT

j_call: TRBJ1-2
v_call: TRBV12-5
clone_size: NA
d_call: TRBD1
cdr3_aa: CASGLVLGTGENYGYTF
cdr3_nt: TGTGCTAGTGGTTTGGTACTGGGGACAGGGGAGAACTATGGCTACACCTTC

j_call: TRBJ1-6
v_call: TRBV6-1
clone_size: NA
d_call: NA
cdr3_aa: CASSWGEGPTNSPLHF
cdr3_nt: TGTGCCAGCAGTTGGGGTGAGGGGCCGACCAATTCACCCCTCCACTTT

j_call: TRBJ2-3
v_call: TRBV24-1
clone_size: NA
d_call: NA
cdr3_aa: CATSGSGADTQYF
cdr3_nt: TGTGCCACCAGTGGTTCCGGGGCAGATACGCAGTATTTT

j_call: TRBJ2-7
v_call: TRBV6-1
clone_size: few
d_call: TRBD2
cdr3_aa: CASSEVQREWYNEQYF
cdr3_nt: TGTGCCAGCAGTGAAGTCCAGCGGGAGTGGTACAATGAGCAGTACTTC

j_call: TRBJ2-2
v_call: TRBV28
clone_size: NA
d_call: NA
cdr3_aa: CASSLAGMGTGELFF
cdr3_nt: TGTGCCAGCAGCCTGGCGGGAATGGGCACCGGGGAGCTGTTTTTT